These 6 T cell receptor beta chains came from one sample sequenced in a study of T cell clones after liver transplantation. Assay: immunoSEQ multiplex PCR; the TCRdb copy retains only in-frame clones and omits some. The table records 99,000 or so clones, 75% to 85% of them present only once. Sequencing used CD4+ T cells from blood, obtained before liver transplant. Receptor source: a human donor who received a liver transplant.

The rearrangement links TRBV28 to TRBJ2-1; no firm D call. The CDR3 consists of 15 residues. V was trimmed by 6 bases and J by 0 bases, leaving 12 bases between them. Germline CDR1 reads MDHEN; CDR2 reads SYDVKM. The CDR3 here is CASSPALSSYNEQFF. The CDR3 nucleotides read TGTGCCAGCAGCCCAGCCCTGTCCTCCTACAATGAGCAGTTCTTC.

This chain links TRBV19 with TRBJ1-1; maybe TRBD1 (6 bases). V lost 2 bases and J lost 0, with 10 bases in between. Germline V CDR1 and CDR2: LNHDA, SQIVND (reference sequence). The CDR3 length is 15 residues. CDR3 nucleotide sequence: TGTGCCAGTAGTATAAGGGGGGGAATGAACACTGAAGCTTTCTTT. Amino acid sequence: CASSIRGGMNTEAFF. Filled out from reference TRBV19 and TRBJ1-1, the complete variable domain reads DGGITQSPKYLFRKEGQNVTLSCEQNLNHDAMYWYRQDPGQGLRLIYYSQIVNDFQKGDIAEGYSVSREKKESFPLTVTSAQKNPTAFYLCASSIRGGMNTEAFFGQGTRLTVV.

The chain uses TRBV7-2 and TRBJ1-2, with a weak D call TRBD1 (6 bases). CDR1 and CDR2 from the germline V gene are SGHTA and FQGNSA. Trimming took 5 bases from V and 3 from J, leaving 13 bases between them. The CDR3 sequence is 14 residues long. The CDR3 loop is CASSPQGSDYGYTF. DNA for the CDR3: TGTGCCAGCAGCCCGCAGGGGTCGGACTATGGCTACACCTTC. Looking up the rest from reference TRBV7-2 and TRBJ1-2 gives the full variable domain: GAGVSQSPSNKVTEKGKDVELRCDPISGHTALYWYRQSLGQGLEFLIYFQGNSAPDKSGLPSDRFSAERTGGSVSTLTIQRTQQEDSAVYLCASSPQGSDYGYTFGSGTRLTVV.

The CDR3 DNA sequence: TGTGCCAGCAGCTTAGCCGGGAGCTCCTACGAGCAGTACTTC. The encoded protein is CASSLAGSSYEQYF. V usage is TRBV7-2 and J usage is TRBJ2-7; possible D gene TRBD2, 6 bases. Germline CDR1 reads SGHTA; CDR2 reads FQGNSA. The CDR3 consists of 14 residues. V lost 0 bases, J lost 0 bases, and 6 bases lay in between.

This sequence joins TRBV7-9 and TRBJ1-2, with D unresolved. The CDR3 has 11 residues. The ends were cut back, 11 bases at V and 8 bases at J, with 15 bases in the middle. Per germline, CDR1 SEHNR and CDR2 FQNEAQ (reference sequence). The CDR3 is CAGHELSGYTF. The CDR3 bases are TGTGCCGGTCACGAACTGTCCGGCTACACCTTC.

The chain has TRBV7-2 and TRBJ2-2; 9 nucleotides line up with TRBD1. This CDR3 spans 16 amino acids. The germline CDR1 and CDR2 sequences are SGHTA and FQGNSA. The trim removed 5 bases at V and 0 bases at J, leaving 4 bases unmatched. The CDR3 DNA sequence: TGTGCCAGCAGCACCCGACAGGGGGCGAACACCGGGGAGCTGTTTTTT. Protein: CASSTRQGANTGELFF.